Below are 25 T cell receptor beta chains sequenced from a single sample in a study of control samples from healthy donors and cancer patients. The assay was immunoSEQ multiplex PCR, and TCRdb's table has in-frame clones only and misses some. Here the sample spans around 110,000 clones, about 94% being singletons. Sequencing used blood. The receptors were sampled from a man aged 30 to 45 in good health.

This rearrangement joins TRBV2 to TRBJ1-5; no clear D gene. Trimming took 2 bases from V and 7 from J, leaving 9 bases between them. The CDR3 covers 13 residues. Germline CDR1 is SNHLY and CDR2 is FYNNEI. In nucleotides, the CDR3 is TGTGCCAGCAGTGAATCCCTAAAGCAGCCCCAGCATTTT. It is translated as CASSESLKQPQHF.

The count of this clone is one. This chain uses TRBV27 with TRBJ1-2; D is uncertain. The CDR3 has 13 amino acids. Germline assignment: CDR1 MNHEY and CDR2 SMNVEV (reference sequence). V shed 6 bases and J shed 4 bases, with 12 bases lying between them. CDR3 bases: TGTGCCAGCAGCCGCACACTAAGCTATGGCTACACCTTC. Translated: CASSRTLSYGYTF.

V usage is TRBV2 and J usage is TRBJ2-5, with a weak D call TRBD2 (5 bases). CDR3 length: 15 residues. CDR1 and CDR2 from the germline V gene are SNHLY and FYNNEI. The V end lost 3 bases, the J end lost 5 bases, and 16 bases lay between the germline ends. CDR3 protein: CASSEDTFPGETQYF. DNA of the CDR3: TGTGCCAGCAGTGAGGATACCTTCCCGGGGGAGACCCAGTACTTC.

CDR3 in amino acids: CSASKSPQLNTEAFF. As DNA, the CDR3 is TGCAGTGCTAGTAAGTCACCACAACTGAACACTGAAGCTTTCTTT. V is TRBV20-1 and J is TRBJ1-1, with D hard to call. The ends were cut back, 3 bases at V and 0 bases at J, with 14 bases in the middle. The germline V gene encodes CDR1 DFQATT and CDR2 SNEGSKA (reference sequence). The CDR3 runs to 15 residues.

CDR3 loop: CASSPPATGNYGYTF. CDR3 DNA sequence: TGTGCCAGCTCACCACCGGCGACAGGGAACTATGGCTACACCTTC. The chain couples TRBV18 to TRBJ1-2, with TRBD1 matching 7 bases. Germline CDR1 is KGHSH and CDR2 is LQKENI. V lost 0 bases, J lost 2 bases, and 3 bases stayed unmatched. This CDR3 is 15 amino acids long.

This chain uses TRBV9 with TRBJ2-3; the D gene is possibly TRBD2 (5 bases). The CDR3 runs 16 residues. Germline values: CDR1 SGDLS, CDR2 YYNGEE. Trimming took off 0 bases at V and 2 bases at J, with 13 bases between the two ends. DNA for the CDR3: TGTGCCAGCAGCGTAGGGGCTAGCAGCCACACAGATACGCAGTATTTT. Its translation: CASSVGASSHTDTQYF.

CDR3 amino acids: CASSPGTSGGSTDTQYF. The CDR3 nucleotides read TGTGCCAGTAGTCCAGGGACTAGCGGGGGGTCCACAGATACGCAGTATTTT. The chain is built from TRBV19 and TRBJ2-3; TRBD2 matches at 15 bases. The CDR3 is made up of 17 amino acids. V lost 5 bases, J lost 2 bases, and 5 bases stayed unmatched. Germline assignment: CDR1 LNHDA and CDR2 SQIVND (reference sequence).

The chain has TRBV5-1 and TRBJ1-6, with TRBD1 as a possible D gene (5 bases). CDR3 length equals 17 residues. Germline V CDR1 and CDR2: SGHRS, YFSETQ. Trimming cost V 0 bases and J 0 bases, with 10 bases left between them. CDR3 in DNA: TGCGCCAGCAGCTTGGGGGGCCTTAACTCCTATAATTCACCCCTCCACTTT. Its translation is CASSLGGLNSYNSPLHF.

The chain combines TRBV2 with TRBJ2-7; D is perhaps TRBD1 or TRBD2 (5 bases each). This CDR3 has 14 residues. Per the germline V gene, CDR1 is SNHLY and CDR2 is FYNNEI. V lost 5 bases and J 2 bases, leaving 13 bases between the germline ends. The CDR3 reads CASSQPGPTYEQYF. The CDR3 DNA is TGTGCCAGCAGTCAACCGGGACCCACCTACGAGCAGTACTTC.

The V call is TRBV5-1, the J call TRBJ1-4; D gene uncertain. Germline-derived CDR1 and CDR2 are SGHRS and YFSETQ. This CDR3 is built from 13 residues. Trimming stripped 0 bases from V and 8 bases from J, with 8 bases between. The CDR3 DNA reads TGCGCCAGCAGCTTGGCGCAGACAGAAAAACTGTTTTTT. As protein: CASSLAQTEKLFF.

This chain uses TRBV28 with TRBJ1-2, with D maybe TRBD1 (5 bases). The ends were cut back, 5 bases at V and 1 base at J, with 14 bases in the middle. The CDR3 has 15 amino acids. Germline lookup yields CDR1 MDHEN and CDR2 SYDVKM. CDR3 loop: CASSDPGRHNYGYTF. CDR3 bases: TGTGCCAGCAGTGATCCGGGACGGCATAACTATGGCTACACCTTC.

The gene calls are TRBV28 and TRBJ1-6; D ambiguous. CDR3 length equals 14 residues. V shed 6 bases and J shed 6 bases, with 12 bases lying between them. Per the germline V gene, CDR1 is MDHEN and CDR2 is SYDVKM. Here the CDR3 DNA reads TGTGCCAGCAGGGTACCGGGTCCTAATTCACCCCTCCACTTT. The encoded protein is CASRVPGPNSPLHF.

This chain uses TRBV2 with TRBJ1-5, with no clear D. The CDR3 consists of 15 residues. CDR1 is SNHLY and CDR2 is FYNNEI in the germline V gene. Trimming took 2 bases from V and 1 from J, leaving 9 bases between them. CDR3 in DNA: TGTGCCAGCAGTGAAATCGGCAGAAGCAATCAGCCCCAGCATTTT. Translation: CASSEIGRSNQPQHF.

The chain carries TRBV9 and TRBJ2-1; D not certain. Trimming removed 0 bases at V and 7 bases at J, with 8 bases between. The germline gives CDR1 SGDLS, CDR2 YYNGEE. The CDR3 spans 13 residues. CDR3 region: CASSVGSKNEQFF. CDR3 sequence (DNA): TGTGCCAGCAGCGTAGGCTCTAAAAATGAGCAGTTCTTC.

The rearrangement uses TRBV2 and TRBJ2-7; the D is unclear. The CDR3 runs 14 residues. Per germline, CDR1 SNHLY and CDR2 FYNNEI. V dropped 5 bases and J dropped 1 base, with 12 bases sitting between them. The DNA of the CDR3 is TGTGCCAGCAGTCCAACACCAGATTCCTACGAGCAGTACGTC. Amino acid sequence: CASSPTPDSYEQYV.

The rearrangement joins TRBV19 to TRBJ2-2, with TRBD1 matching 7 bases. This CDR3 contains 16 residues. The J segment lost 0 bases and the V segment lost 7 bases, leaving 8 bases of the junction unmatched. The germline CDR1 and CDR2 sequences are LNHDA and SQIVND (reference sequence). CDR3 loop: CASIRGGPPNTGELFF. The CDR3 nucleotides are TGTGCCAGTATCCGAGGGGGCCCCCCGAACACCGGGGAGCTGTTTTTT.

The rearrangement uses TRBV18 and TRBJ2-7; a weak D match, TRBD2 (5 bases). Trimming removed 0 bases from V and 6 bases from J, with 12 bases in between. The CDR3 extends over 14 amino acids. From germline, CDR1 is KGHSH and CDR2 LQKENI. In DNA, the CDR3 is TGTGCCAGCTCACCACCGGTGGCAGGAGGCGAGCAGTACTTC. Its translation is CASSPPVAGGEQYF.

The chain combines TRBV27 with TRBJ2-1; the D gene is possibly TRBD1 (5 bases). The CDR3 spans 16 residues. Trimming removed 5 bases from V and 6 bases from J, with 20 bases in between. Germline V CDR1 and CDR2: MNHEY, SMNVEV (reference sequence). CDR3 nucleotides: TGTGCCAGCAGTACGGCCAACACCTGGGGCCGCAATGAGCAGTTCTTC. Protein sequence: CASSTANTWGRNEQFF.

The rearrangement links TRBV4-1 to TRBJ2-1, with 11 bases that match TRBD2. This CDR3 has 17 amino acids. J was trimmed by 5 bases and V by 4 bases; bases with no gene match: 10. Germline V lookup: CDR1 MGHRA, CDR2 YSYEKL. The CDR3 DNA reads TGCGCCAGCAGCCTTAACCCGGGACTAGCGGTCAACAATGAGCAGTTCTTC. Translating it yields CASSLNPGLAVNNEQFF.

This clone was seen a single time. This sequence joins TRBV5-6 and TRBJ2-5, with D possibly TRBD2 on 5 matching bases. V lost 1 base and J 5 bases, leaving 6 bases between the germline ends. The CDR3 contains 12 residues. Germline assignment: CDR1 SGHDT and CDR2 YYEEEE. The CDR3 coding sequence is TGTGCCAGCAGCTTGCCGGGGGAGACCCAGTACTTC. Amino acid sequence: CASSLPGETQYF.

The chain uses TRBV5-8 and TRBJ2-3, with D uncertain. The CDR3 has 14 residues. The germline V and J ends were trimmed by 3 bases and 2 bases, with 10 bases remaining between them. Germline CDR1 SGHTS, CDR2 YDEGEE. CDR3: CASSWMAYTDTQYF. In DNA, the CDR3 is TGTGCCAGCAGCTGGATGGCTTACACAGATACGCAGTATTTT.

The CDR3 protein is CASSLTGANEKLFF. The DNA for the CDR3 is TGCGCCAGCAGCCTAACAGGGGCAAATGAAAAACTGTTTTTT. The chain uses TRBV5-1 and TRBJ1-4; TRBD1 aligns across 7 bases. This CDR3 contains 14 residues. Germline trimming cut 4 bases from V and 5 bases from J; bases unmatched to any gene: 5. From germline, CDR1 is SGHRS and CDR2 YFSETQ.

The rearrangement joins TRBV19 to TRBJ1-1, with unresolved D. Germline V gives CDR1 LNHDA, CDR2 SQIVND (reference sequence). This CDR3 contains 13 residues. The V end lost 7 bases, the J end lost 5 bases, and 14 bases lay between the germline ends. The CDR3 loop is CASIQVAGTEAFF. The CDR3 nucleotides read TGTGCCAGTATCCAGGTCGCGGGGACTGAAGCTTTCTTT.

V is TRBV6-5 and J is TRBJ1-2; 9 bases are shared with TRBD1. The CDR3 is 15 residues long. J was trimmed by 4 bases and V by 5 bases; bases with no gene match: 8. CDR1 and CDR2 (germline): MNHEY, SVGAGI. The DNA of the CDR3 is TGTGCCAGCAGTCAACCGGGACAGGGAGGCTATGGCTACACCTTC. Its protein is CASSQPGQGGYGYTF.

This clone was detected only once. V gene TRBV12-5 combines with J gene TRBJ2-1; TRBD2 matches at 8 bases. The V gene's germline CDR1 is LGHNT and CDR2 FRNRAP. The CDR3 loop spans 16 amino acids. V lost 6 bases, J lost 4 bases, and 11 bases stayed unmatched. The chain's CDR3 is CASGPTGGALYNEQFF. Written as DNA, the CDR3 is TGTGCTAGTGGCCCTACCGGGGGGGCCTTATACAATGAGCAGTTCTTC. The full variable domain, its missing parts supplied by reference TRBV12-5 and TRBJ2-1, is DARVTQTPRHKVTEMGQEVTMRCQPILGHNTVFWYRQTMMQGLELLAYFRNRAPLDDSGMPKDRFSAEMPDATLATLKIQPSEPRDSAVYFCASGPTGGALYNEQFFGPGTRLTVL.